The T cell receptor beta chain under discussion was sequenced for a study of blood T cell repertoires in COVID-19. Study in general: Acute and convalescent COVID-19 samples came from the United States, Italy and Spain. PBMCs, B-cell-depleted T cells, or T cells provided the cDNA or gDNA that made up the material.

Original data processing: Counts of nucleated cells, estimated from reference gene primer amplification, were obtained. The table came from immunoSEQ multiplex PCR; TCRdb's copy has only in-frame clones and leaves some out. V, J and clone size are taken as reported in that table, and D and trimming were inferred from the DNA itself. The data contain 87,000 or so clones, over 70% of them singletons. Trimming took 0 bases from V and 3 from J, leaving 17 bases between them. Germline CDR1 and CDR2: SGHRS and YFSETQ. The CDR3 is 17 amino acids. Specimen: peripheral blood. The source is an elderly man with acute or convalescent COVID-19. This chain joins TRBV5-1 and TRBJ2-3; D is perhaps TRBD1 (6 bases). The CDR3 loop reads CASSLEQGRALTDTQYF. DNA of the CDR3: TGCGCCAGCAGCTTGGAACAGGGAAGGGCCCTAACAGATACGCAGTATTTT.